Each of the 12 T cell receptor beta chains below was sequenced from the same sample in a study of identical twins. A single record per CDR3 protein comes from TCRdb applying MiXCR to the 5' RACE reads. This sample yields 600,000 to 800,000 distinct CDR3 sequences, of which around 20% are seen a single time; 4.3% belongs to the top ten. This sample was shared with a second study, whose subject was T cells expressing NK-cell markers.

Sequenced sample: PBMCs. The receptor source for this set is a woman under 30 in good health.

This clonotype was counted only a few times. The genes are TRBV12-3 or TRBV12-4 and TRBJ1-1, with D hard to call. This CDR3 contains 16 residues. Trimming took off 3 bases at V and 4 bases at J, with 18 bases between the two ends. CDR3 amino acids: CASSFGSESLRTEAFF. CDR3 bases: TGTGCCAGCAGTTTTGGGTCAGAGTCTCTGCGCACTGAAGCTTTCTTT.

This clonotype showed up just a few times. V is TRBV6-1 and J is TRBJ2-7; TRBD2 matches 7 bases. Germline CDR1 MNHNS, CDR2 SASEGT. The V segment lost 11 bases and the J segment 0 bases; nucleotides outside the gene matches: 10. The length of the CDR3 is 14 residues. CDR3 nucleotides: TGTGCCGCGAGTCGGGGAGGGAACTCCTACGAGCAGTACTTC. Translating gives CAASRGGNSYEQYF.

This clonotype was picked up a small number of times. The chain has TRBV6-5 and TRBJ2-5; D possibly uses TRBD1 or TRBD2 (5 bases each). This CDR3 spans 14 amino acids. Between the trimmed V and J ends, which lost 4 bases and 0 bases, there was a span of 9 bases. Germline V gene sequence: CDR1 MNHEY, CDR2 SVGAGI. The CDR3 spells CASSWGPYQETQYF. CDR3 nucleotides: TGTGCCAGCAGTTGGGGACCGTACCAAGAGACCCAGTACTTC.

This clonotype was seen many times. The chain uses TRBV20-1 and TRBJ2-4, with D possibly being TRBD1 or TRBD2 (7 bases each). The V gene's germline CDR1 is DFQATT and CDR2 SNEGSKA (reference sequence). CDR3 length: 12 residues. V dropped 6 bases and J dropped 8 bases, with 14 bases sitting between them. The CDR3 nucleotides read TGCAGTGCCGAACAGGGGAGGGACATTCAGTACTTC. Residues: CSAEQGRDIQYF.

This clonotype has just a few counts. The chain has TRBV29-1 and TRBJ2-3; TRBD2 is a possible D gene (7 bases). From germline, CDR1 is SQVTM and CDR2 ANQGSEA. CDR3 length: 12 amino acids. CDR3: CSHGGHVDTQYF. The CDR3 DNA reads as TGCAGTCACGGGGGGCATGTGGATACGCAGTATTTT.

This clonotype showed up just a few times. The gene calls are TRBV29-1 and TRBJ2-3; 7 bases line up with TRBD2. Per the germline V gene, CDR1 is SQVTM and CDR2 is ANQGSEA. There are 13 residues in the CDR3. Trimming took 5 bases from V and 1 from J; bases not matched to a gene: 3. CDR3 amino acids: CSVRRERTDTQYF. DNA for the CDR3: TGCAGCGTTCGGCGGGAGCGCACAGATACGCAGTATTTT.

This clonotype has only a few counts. The chain combines TRBV12-3 or TRBV12-4 with TRBJ2-7; 9 nucleotides align to TRBD2. The CDR3 sequence is 13 residues long. Trimming at V came to 7 bases and at J to 4 bases, leaving 5 bases not matched to a gene. CDR3 loop: CASTLAGGYEQYF. The CDR3 DNA sequence: TGTGCCAGCACACTAGCGGGCGGATACGAGCAGTACTTC.

This clonotype was counted between two and nine times. V usage is TRBV20-1 and J usage is TRBJ2-1; 9 nucleotides agree with TRBD2. Germline CDR1 is DFQATT and CDR2 is SNEGSKA (reference sequence). V was pared by 3 bases and J by 4 bases, with 4 bases of the junction left unmatched. This CDR3 comprises 14 residues. The CDR3 is CSARDSGGYNEQFF. The CDR3, as DNA: TGCAGTGCTAGGGATAGCGGGGGTTACAATGAGCAGTTCTTC.

J is TRBJ1-1 and V is TRBV12-3 or TRBV12-4; no firm D call. V lost 4 bases to trimming and J lost 1 base, with 13 bases between them. The CDR3 has 15 amino acids. CDR3 amino acids: CASSSSFRGNTEAFF. For the CDR3, the DNA is TGTGCCAGCAGTTCTTCTTTCCGGGGGAACACTGAAGCTTTCTTT.

The gene calls are TRBV20-1 and TRBJ2-1; 9 bases map to TRBD2. This CDR3 is built from 18 residues. CDR1 and CDR2 from the germline V gene are DFQATT and SNEGSKA (reference sequence). V was clipped by 1 base and J by 0 bases; unmatched bases: 10. Here the CDR3 reads CSARVYVTSGSSYNEQFF. CDR3 nucleotide sequence: TGCAGTGCTAGAGTTTACGTGACTAGCGGAAGCTCCTACAATGAGCAGTTCTTC.

This chain uses TRBV19 with TRBJ2-1, with 15 bases identical to TRBD2. Germline V gene sequence: CDR1 LNHDA, CDR2 SQIVND (reference sequence). With 4 bases clipped from V and 7 bases from J, the junction kept 8 bases outside the gene matches. This CDR3 has 17 residues. The CDR3 sequence: CASSTPGLAGGLNEQFF. The CDR3 DNA reads as TGTGCCAGTAGTACACCGGGACTAGCGGGAGGTCTAAATGAGCAGTTCTTC.

The chain combines TRBV6-2 or TRBV6-3 with TRBJ2-1, with 7 bases that match TRBD2. The CDR3 is 16 residues long. The junction had 15 bases not matched to a gene; V was cut back by 8 bases and J by 5 bases. Germline V lookup: CDR1 MNHEY, CDR2 SVGEGT. The CDR3 here is CASALRPSGTHNEQFF. In nucleotides, the CDR3 is TGTGCCAGCGCCCTCCGCCCCAGCGGGACCCACAATGAGCAGTTCTTC.